This T cell receptor beta chain was obtained from a study of blood T cell repertoires in COVID-19. Clones were read by immunoSEQ multiplex PCR, and TCRdb kept only the in-frame ones, dropping some. The profile shows more than 200,000 clones, nearly 90% of them singletons. In germline, CDR1 is MDHEN, CDR2 SYDVKM. V was cut by 6 bases and J by 7 bases, with 10 bases left in between. The CDR3 has 11 amino acids. Sequenced input: PBMCs or T cells enriched from blood (not recorded which). This chain connects TRBV28 to TRBJ2-7; D gene ambiguous. The sequence derives from a man aged 25-45 years who had recovered from COVID-19. CDR3 bases: TGTGCCAGCAGCTCGATGCGGGAGCAGTACTTC. The encoded protein is CASSSMREQYF.